This TCR beta chain was identified during a study of cytomegalovirus exposure and HLA in healthy donors. Whole-study findings and limits: Cytomegalovirus status was reportedly diagnosed by the classifier with high sensitivity and specificity. The tendency of first-cohort TCR clusters to co-occur in the roughly 120 validation repertoires was identified by a subsequent analysis. Cytomegalovirus association was assigned to approximately 160 TCR beta chains.

The germline gives CDR1 LNHDA, CDR2 SQIVND (reference sequence). CDR3 size: 15 residues. The ends lost 1 base at V and 4 bases at J; junction bases unmatched: 5. Sequenced by immunoSEQ multiplex PCR; TCRdb stores in-frame clones only, minus some. The data show under 200,000 clones, about nine tenths seen once. As to this clone: Antigen specificity is unknown.

The sequencing sample was made of PBMCs. The receptor's source is a woman aged 18-30 years in good health and CMV-seropositive. The rearrangement links TRBV19 to TRBJ2-5; 8 bases are a match to TRBD2. The CDR3 loop reads CASSIVRLAGETQYF. In DNA, the CDR3 is TGTGCCAGTAGTATAGTACGGCTAGCGGGAGAGACCCAGTACTTC. The whole variable domain, remainder taken from reference TRBV19 and TRBJ2-5, is DGGITQSPKYLFRKEGQNVTLSCEQNLNHDAMYWYRQDPGQGLRLIYYSQIVNDFQKGDIAEGYSVSREKKESFPLTVTSAQKNPTAFYLCASSIVRLAGETQYFGPGTRLLVL.